This TCR beta chain derives from a study of blood T cell repertoires in COVID-19. The wider study: There were acute and convalescent COVID-19 samples, and they came from the United States, Italy and Spain. Sample material is recorded as cDNA or gDNA derived from T cells, B-cell-depleted T cells, or PBMCs.

In the authors' methods: Nucleated cell number was recorded as an estimate derived from reference gene primer amplification. Assay used: immunoSEQ multiplex PCR; TCRdb lists only in-frame clones, some missing. V, J and clone size are taken as reported in that table, and D and trimming were inferred from the DNA itself. The sample has 95,000 to 110,000 clones, roughly 80% seen once. Trimming left V 7 bases short and J 6 bases short, with 16 bases between. The CDR3 length is 14 residues. Germline loops: CDR1 LGHDT, CDR2 YNNKEL (reference sequence). Sequenced material: peripheral blood. The TCR sequence derives from a human donor in a cohort sampled during active COVID-19. V and J are TRBV3-1 (or the pseudogene TRBV3-2) and TRBJ2-1; weak D call: TRBD1 (6 bases). The CDR3: CASTPAGQLNEQFF. The CDR3 bases are TGTGCCAGCACACCCGCCGGACAGCTCAATGAGCAGTTCTTC.